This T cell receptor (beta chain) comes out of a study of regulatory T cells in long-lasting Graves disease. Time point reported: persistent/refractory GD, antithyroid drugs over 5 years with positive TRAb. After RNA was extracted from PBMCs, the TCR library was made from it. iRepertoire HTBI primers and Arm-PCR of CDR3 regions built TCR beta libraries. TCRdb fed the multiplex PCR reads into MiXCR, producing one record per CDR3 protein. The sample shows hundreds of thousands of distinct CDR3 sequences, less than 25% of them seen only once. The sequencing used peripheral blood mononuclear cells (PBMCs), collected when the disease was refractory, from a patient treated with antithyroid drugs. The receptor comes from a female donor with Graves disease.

The DNA for the CDR3 is TGTGCCAGCACGAATTATACGGGATATGGCTACACCTTC. This encodes CASTNYTGYGYTF. The V and J genes are TRBV7-9 and TRBJ1-2, with D hard to call. Germline lookup yields CDR1 SEHNR and CDR2 FQNEAQ (reference sequence). V lost 7 bases to trimming and J lost 5 bases, with 14 bases between them. The CDR3 consists of 13 residues.